These 17 T cell receptor beta chains originate from one sample sequenced in a study of brain T cells in children with intractable seizures (dated by TCRdb to the early 2020s). The time point label for this specimen denotes: resected brain tissue, or blood drawn just prior to surgery. The library was produced with the immunoSEQ multiplex PCR assay. As stored in TCRdb, this immuneACCESS dataset retains in-frame rearrangements with V and J assigned. A fraction of the clones does not appear; measured against another copy, unresolved V genes explain less than half of the discrepancy, and the remainder lacks a known reason. The sample table records around 41,000 clones; 80% to 95% of these occur just once. The ten largest clones capture approximately 6.8% of the sample. The starting material was peripheral blood, obtained at surgery. The receptors derive from a girl aged 2 to 10 with tuberous sclerosis and intractable seizures.

The rearrangement uses TRBV5-5 and TRBJ2-5; tentatively, D is TRBD1 or TRBD2 (5 bases each). Germline loops: CDR1 SGHKS, CDR2 YYEKEE (reference sequence). Trimming cost V 0 bases and J 4 bases, with 16 bases left between them. The CDR3 contains 16 residues. CDR3 protein: CASSLAEGSFGETQYF. The CDR3 coding sequence is TGTGCCAGCAGCTTGGCCGAGGGGTCCTTCGGAGAGACCCAGTACTTC.

This chain uses TRBV5-1 with TRBJ2-3, with 9 bases lining up with TRBD1. J was trimmed by 6 bases and V by 4 bases; bases with no gene match: 6. CDR1 and CDR2 from the germline V gene are SGHRS and YFSETQ. The CDR3 is 14 residues long. The CDR3 is CASSTGTGTDTQYF. The DNA of the CDR3 is TGCGCCAGCAGCACCGGGACAGGGACGGATACGCAGTATTTT. Complete variable domain (other parts from reference TRBV5-1 and TRBJ2-3): KAGVTQTPRYLIKTRGQQVTLSCSPISGHRSVSWYQQTPGQGLQFLFEYFSETQRNKGNFPGRFSGRQFSNSRSEMNVSTLELGDSALYLCASSTGTGTDTQYFGPGTRLTVL.

The chain employs TRBV24-1 and TRBJ2-7, with 9 bases that match TRBD2. V trimming: 2 bases; J trimming: 4 bases; junction bases outside the gene matches: 11. The CDR3 totals 17 residues. Germline CDR1 is KGHDR and CDR2 is SFDVKD. In DNA form, the CDR3 reads TGTGCCACCAGTGATTGGGCGGGGGGGCCATCGTCTTACGAGCAGTACGTC. The encoded protein is CATSDWAGGPSSYEQYV.

The V and J genes are TRBV19 and TRBJ2-3, with D perhaps matching TRBD1 (5 bases). Germline V lookup: CDR1 LNHDA, CDR2 SQIVND (reference sequence). This CDR3 comprises 13 residues. The germline V and J ends were trimmed by 3 bases and 3 bases, with 7 bases remaining between them. The chain's CDR3 is CASSIRQTDTQYF. The CDR3 bases are TGTGCCAGTAGTATTAGACAGACAGATACGCAGTATTTT.

The V and J genes are TRBV18 and TRBJ2-1; D is perhaps TRBD1 (5 bases). Germline assignment: CDR1 KGHSH and CDR2 LQKENI. Trimming removed 3 bases from V and 5 bases from J, with 8 bases in between. CDR3 length: 13 amino acids. CDR3 nucleotides: TGTGCCAGCTCACCTGACAGAAACAATGAGCAGTTCTTC. Translated, it gives CASSPDRNNEQFF.

V gene TRBV6-5 combines with J gene TRBJ1-2; possible D gene TRBD1, 6 bases. CDR1 is MNHEY, CDR2 SVGAGI, per germline. V dropped 7 bases and J dropped 6 bases, with 21 bases sitting between them. The CDR3 has 15 amino acids. This CDR3 is CASNPATGPRHGYTF. CDR3 bases: TGTGCCAGCAACCCGGCGACAGGCCCAAGACATGGCTACACCTTC.

The chain couples TRBV6-5 to TRBJ2-4, with TRBD1 as a possible D gene (6 bases). There are 15 residues in the CDR3. Trimming stripped 4 bases from V and 0 bases from J, with 10 bases between. Germline V gene sequence: CDR1 MNHEY, CDR2 SVGAGI. CDR3 sequence (DNA): TGTGCCAGCAGTTCTCCGGGACAAGCCAAAAACATTCAGTACTTC. Its protein product is CASSSPGQAKNIQYF.

The V call is TRBV4-2, the J call TRBJ2-2; TRBD2 matches at 14 bases. J gave up 2 bases and V 1 base, and 3 bases lay outside the gene matches. The length of the CDR3 is 18 residues. Per the germline V gene, CDR1 is LGHNA and CDR2 is YNFKEQ. The CDR3 region is CASSQAGTSGGNTGELFF. The CDR3 coding sequence is TGTGCCAGCAGCCAAGCTGGGACTAGCGGGGGAAACACCGGGGAGCTGTTTTTT.

V usage is TRBV5-1 and J usage is TRBJ2-5; D is perhaps TRBD1 (5 bases). Per germline, CDR1 SGHRS and CDR2 YFSETQ. The V and J ends lost 0 bases and 4 bases respectively, with 10 bases between them. The CDR3 loop spans 14 amino acids. This CDR3 reads CASSLEGRAETQYF. The CDR3 DNA reads TGCGCCAGCAGCTTGGAGGGCAGGGCAGAGACCCAGTACTTC.

This clone came up a few times. The chain employs TRBV3-1 (or the pseudogene TRBV3-2) and TRBJ2-2, with unresolved D. The CDR3 is 15 amino acids. In germline, CDR1 is LGHDT, CDR2 YNNKEL (reference sequence). V was shortened by 7 bases and J by 4 bases, with 16 bases between the two germline ends. CDR3 nucleotides: TGTGCCAGCACTCGAAGAGGAAGCACCACCGGGGAGCTGTTTTTT. Protein: CASTRRGSTTGELFF.

CDR3 in amino acids: CASSLDRLAVETQYF. The DNA for the CDR3 is TGTGCCAGCAGCTTAGATAGACTAGCGGTAGAGACCCAGTACTTC. The V gene is TRBV11-2, the J gene TRBJ2-5; TRBD2 agrees at 9 bases. This CDR3 contains 15 residues. The ends lost 0 bases at V and 4 bases at J; junction bases unmatched: 3. The germline V gene encodes CDR1 SGHAT and CDR2 FQNNGV. The whole variable domain, remainder taken from reference TRBV11-2 and TRBJ2-5, is EAGVAQSPRYKIIEKRQSVAFWCNPISGHATLYWYQQILGQGPKLLIQFQNNGVVDDSQLPKDRFSAERLKGVDSTLKIQPAKLEDSAVYLCASSLDRLAVETQYFGPGTRLLVL.

The CDR3, as DNA: TGTGCCAGCAGTTACAGTGCGGCAGGGAGCAATCAGCCCCAGCATTTT. The encoded protein is CASSYSAAGSNQPQHF. The J gene is TRBJ1-5, the V gene TRBV6-5, with D tentatively TRBD1 (5 bases). The V end lost 2 bases, the J end lost 1 base, and 12 bases lay between the germline ends. CDR1 is MNHEY and CDR2 is SVGAGI in the germline V gene. The CDR3 has 16 amino acids.

The rearrangement uses TRBV28 and TRBJ1-1; D gene unclear. Germline V gives CDR1 MDHEN, CDR2 SYDVKM. The CDR3 is 11 amino acids. The V gene lost 5 bases and the J gene lost 11 bases, with 12 bases spanning the gap. CDR3: CASSVARYAFF. The CDR3 DNA sequence: TGTGCCAGCAGTGTTGCCAGGTACGCTTTCTTT.

The chain uses TRBV3-1 (or the pseudogene TRBV3-2) and TRBJ2-1; 12 bases match TRBD2. CDR1 and CDR2 (germline): LGHDT, YNNKEL (reference sequence). V was pared by 4 bases and J by 14 bases, with 12 bases of the junction left unmatched. This CDR3 is built from 15 residues. The CDR3 coding sequence is TGTGCCAGCAGCCTCTCATCGACTAGCGGGGGATATAAGTTCTTC. Protein: CASSLSSTSGGYKFF.

The chain has TRBV5-6 and TRBJ2-7; D remains unclear. The length of the CDR3 is 16 residues. From germline, CDR1 is SGHDT and CDR2 YYEEEE. V dropped 1 base and J dropped 0 bases, with 14 bases sitting between them. Written as DNA, the CDR3 is TGTGCCAGCAGCTTGTCGCCCGCTGAGAGCTCCTACGAGCAGTACTTC. Encoded protein: CASSLSPAESSYEQYF.

The rearrangement links TRBV3-1 (or the pseudogene TRBV3-2) to TRBJ1-2, with 9 bases aligning to TRBD1. Germline V lookup: CDR1 LGHDT, CDR2 YNNKEL (reference sequence). This CDR3 is 15 amino acids long. J was trimmed by 3 bases and V by 4 bases; bases with no gene match: 6. The CDR3 DNA reads as TGTGCCAGCAGCCCGCGGGACAGGGTACACTATGGCTACACCTTC. Translation gives CASSPRDRVHYGYTF.

This rearrangement joins TRBV7-9 to TRBJ2-7, with 7 bases matching TRBD2. Trimming at V came to 4 bases and at J to 3 bases, leaving 6 bases not matched to a gene. The CDR3 is made up of 14 amino acids. Per the germline V gene, CDR1 is SEHNR and CDR2 is FQNEAQ (reference sequence). CDR3 nucleotides: TGTGCCAGCAGCTCGACTAGCCAACTCTACGAGCAGTACGTC. Its protein is CASSSTSQLYEQYV.